Sequencing of this T cell receptor (beta chain) was carried out in a study of response to subunit inactivated influenza vaccine. Germline CDR1 and CDR2: SEHNR and FQNEAQ (reference sequence). The CDR3 sequence is 16 residues long. The V and J ends lost 2 bases and 1 base respectively, with 14 bases between them. General study findings and limits: Authors suggested each seasonal flu vaccination may recruit only limited numbers of new T cells.

Using its own MiXCR run on the RT-PCR reads, TCRdb lists one record per CDR3 protein. The sample shows fewer than 600,000 distinct CDR3 sequences, approximately 6.9% of them seen only once. For this clonotype: Antigen unknown.

Sequences were derived from PBMCs from blood, sampled 23 months after vaccination. The sequence was obtained from a man aged 50 to 69 who received an inactivated influenza vaccine. The chain links TRBV7-9 to TRBJ1-1; D may be TRBD1 (5 bases). The CDR3 spells CASSLYQGLENTEAFF. DNA for the CDR3: TGTGCCAGCAGCTTATATCAGGGACTTGAGAACACTGAAGCTTTCTTT.